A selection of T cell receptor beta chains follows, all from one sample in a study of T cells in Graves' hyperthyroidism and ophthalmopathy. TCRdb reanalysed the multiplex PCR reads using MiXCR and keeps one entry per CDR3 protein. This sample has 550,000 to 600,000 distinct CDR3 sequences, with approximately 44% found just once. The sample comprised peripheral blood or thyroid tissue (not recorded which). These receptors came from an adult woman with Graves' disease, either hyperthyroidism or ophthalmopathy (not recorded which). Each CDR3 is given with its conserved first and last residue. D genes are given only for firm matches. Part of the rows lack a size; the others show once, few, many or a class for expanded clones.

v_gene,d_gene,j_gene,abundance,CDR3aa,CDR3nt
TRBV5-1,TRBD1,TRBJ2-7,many,CASSLAIADRGIGEQYF,TGCGCCAGCAGCTTGGCCATTGCGGACAGGGGAATCGGAGAGCAGTACTTC
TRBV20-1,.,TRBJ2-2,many,CSARKTGNTGELFF,TGCAGTGCTAGAAAGACAGGGAACACCGGGGAGCTGTTTTTT
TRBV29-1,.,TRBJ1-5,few,CSVRSGGTNQPQHF,TGCAGCGTAAGAAGCGGGGGAACCAATCAGCCCCAGCATTTT
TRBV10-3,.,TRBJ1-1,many,CAISESVFLRTEAFF,TGTGCCATCAGTGAGTCGGTATTCTTGAGGACTGAAGCTTTCTTT
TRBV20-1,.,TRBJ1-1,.,CSARSGVYTEAFF,TGCAGTGCTAGAAGCGGCGTATACACTGAAGCTTTCTTT
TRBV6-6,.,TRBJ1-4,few,CASSTDRGKLFF,TGTGCCAGCAGCACCGACCGCGGTAAACTGTTTTTT
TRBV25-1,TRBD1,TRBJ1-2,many,CASSFPTGDHGGYTF,TGTGCCAGCAGTTTTCCCACAGGGGATCATGGTGGCTACACCTTC
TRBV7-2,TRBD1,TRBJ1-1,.,CASTWESTGRTEAFF,TGTGCCAGCACCTGGGAGTCGACAGGGCGAACTGAAGCTTTCTTT
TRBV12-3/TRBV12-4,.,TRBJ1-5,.,CASITPRGRRGAQPQHF,TGTGCCAGCATCACCCCGCGGGGCAGGCGAGGGGCTCAGCCCCAGCATTTT
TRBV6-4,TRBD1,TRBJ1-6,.,CASSAGTENSPLHF,TGTGCCAGCAGTGCCGGGACAGAGAATTCACCCCTCCACTTT
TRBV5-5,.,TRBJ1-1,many,CASSVETVFLTEAFF,TGTGCCAGCAGCGTCGAGACAGTCTTCCTCACTGAAGCTTTCTTT
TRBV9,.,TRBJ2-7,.,CASSGPQNF,TGTGCCAGCAGCGGTCCGCAGAACTTC
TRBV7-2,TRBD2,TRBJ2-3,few,CASSLVREGTDTQYF,TGTGCCAGCAGCTTGGTGCGGGAGGGCACAGATACGCAGTATTTT
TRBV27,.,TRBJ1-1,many,CASSSDTGNTEAFF,TGTGCCAGCAGCTCAGACACAGGGAACACTGAAGCTTTCTTT
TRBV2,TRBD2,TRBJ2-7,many,CASGTRGTYEQYF,TGTGCCAGCGGGACTAGAGGTACCTACGAGCAGTACTTC
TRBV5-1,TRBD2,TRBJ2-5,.,CASSGCTSGGTQETQYF,TGCGCCAGCAGCGGCTGTACTAGCGGGGGAACCCAAGAGACCCAGTACTTC
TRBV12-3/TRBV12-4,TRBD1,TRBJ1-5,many,CASSFRQGGQPQHF,TGTGCCAGCAGTTTTCGACAGGGAGGGCAGCCCCAGCATTTT
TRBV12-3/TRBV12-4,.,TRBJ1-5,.,CASSSYEGGQPQHF,TGTGCCAGCAGTTCCTATGAGGGGGGGCAGCCCCAGCATTTT
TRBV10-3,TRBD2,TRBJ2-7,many,CAISESSGSNEQYF,TGTGCCATCAGTGAGTCCAGCGGGAGCAACGAGCAGTACTTC
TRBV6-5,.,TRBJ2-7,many,CASSYKGYEQYF,TGTGCCAGCAGTTATAAGGGTTACGAGCAGTACTTC
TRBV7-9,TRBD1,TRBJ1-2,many,CASRPRGQGAIGGYTF,TGTGCCAGCAGGCCTCGTGGACAGGGGGCAATAGGTGGCTACACCTTC
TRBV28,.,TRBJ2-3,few,CASRRASTDTQYF,TGTGCCAGCAGGAGGGCCTCCACAGATACGCAGTATTTT
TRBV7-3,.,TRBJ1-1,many,CASSPRHPNTEAFF,TGTGCCAGCAGCCCTCGACACCCGAACACTGAAGCTTTCTTT
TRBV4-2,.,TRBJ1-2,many,CASSKQRINYGYTF,TGTGCCAGCAGCAAACAGCGAATTAACTATGGCTACACCTTC
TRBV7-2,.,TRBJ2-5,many,CASSRDMGTQYF,TGTGCCAGCAGCCGGGATATGGGGACCCAGTACTTC
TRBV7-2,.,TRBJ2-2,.,CASSLVGGGGRRTGELFF,TGTGCCAGCAGCTTAGTAGGAGGGGGCGGGAGGAGGACCGGGGAGCTGTTTTTT
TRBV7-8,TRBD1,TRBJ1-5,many,CASSLGTGTNQPQHF,TGCGCCAGCAGCTTGGGGACAGGTACCAATCAGCCCCAGCATTTT